The rows below give T cell receptor beta chains drawn from one sample of a study of blood T cells in healthy people across ages. TCRdb ran MiXCR on the 5' RACE reads and lists one entry per CDR3 protein. The profile shows around 1,100,000 distinct CDR3 sequences, less than 45% of them singletons. Sequenced input: blood. The receptors originated from a man aged 18 to 30 in good health. The CDR3 runs from the conserved cysteine through the conserved F or W. Size values are once, few and many counts, or a class for expanded clones, and some rows have none.

clone_size: few
v_call: TRBV6-5
cdr3_aa: CASTPGLADNEQYF

clone_size: .
v_call: TRBV5-1
cdr3_aa: CASSSSIYEQYF

clone_size: .
v_call: TRBV2
cdr3_aa: CASSETNNEQFF

clone_size: few
v_call: TRBV5-1
cdr3_aa: CASSLPIAGETTDTQYF

clone_size: few
v_call: TRBV20-1
cdr3_aa: CSAPDRGHNEQYF

clone_size: .
v_call: TRBV12-3/TRBV12-4
cdr3_aa: CASSLWAESNYGYTF

clone_size: .
v_call: TRBV7-2
cdr3_aa: CASSFGREEGYTF

clone_size: few
v_call: TRBV4-2
cdr3_aa: CASSQASGQTPGNEQFF

clone_size: .
v_call: TRBV12-3/TRBV12-4
cdr3_aa: CASSLRQGAIGFQFF

clone_size: few
v_call: TRBV4-1
cdr3_aa: CASSQIGQGASEQFF

clone_size: .
v_call: TRBV20-1
cdr3_aa: CSARDPSTGDSNQPQHF

clone_size: .
v_call: TRBV7-2
cdr3_aa: CASSRADYNGYTF

clone_size: .
v_call: TRBV20-1
cdr3_aa: CSAGEGIGGLSPLHF

clone_size: .
v_call: TRBV5-1
cdr3_aa: CASSWGAGNNEQFF

clone_size: many
v_call: TRBV29-1
cdr3_aa: CSVPLAVYTDTQYF

clone_size: .
v_call: TRBV12-3/TRBV12-4
cdr3_aa: CASSFGGDPYNEQFF

clone_size: .
v_call: TRBV7-6
cdr3_aa: CASSQRSGELFF

clone_size: .
v_call: TRBV4-3
cdr3_aa: CASSQDLVIQALRWSPLHF

clone_size: .
v_call: TRBV4-1
cdr3_aa: CASSQDLGYQPQHF

clone_size: few
v_call: TRBV20-1
cdr3_aa: CSARDLGHRGYTF

clone_size: .
v_call: TRBV7-2
cdr3_aa: CASSLQGTTNEKLFF

clone_size: few
v_call: TRBV7-9
cdr3_aa: CASSPGPAFF

clone_size: .
v_call: TRBV9
cdr3_aa: CASSVGSTEDEKLFF

clone_size: .
v_call: TRBV5-5
cdr3_aa: CASSLVGDPNEKPFF

clone_size: .
v_call: TRBV30
cdr3_aa: CAWSVRLGQGAAAFF

clone_size: few
v_call: TRBV4-3
cdr3_aa: CASSQGQGAATNEKLFF

clone_size: .
v_call: TRBV5-1
cdr3_aa: CASSQDRQGLGGEQYF

clone_size: many
v_call: TRBV29-1
cdr3_aa: CSVALAVSYNEQFF

clone_size: .
v_call: TRBV7-8
cdr3_aa: CASSVAGTLSTGELFF

clone_size: .
v_call: TRBV4-1
cdr3_aa: CASSPWAESSAGVYEQFF

clone_size: .
v_call: TRBV15
cdr3_aa: CATSRDRSEAPLHF

clone_size: many
v_call: TRBV5-1
cdr3_aa: CASSPRTETTTDTQYF

clone_size: .
v_call: TRBV6-4
cdr3_aa: CASSDGLAADTQYF

clone_size: .
v_call: TRBV25-1
cdr3_aa: CASSDERQGAFVGGYTF

clone_size: .
v_call: TRBV20-1
cdr3_aa: CSARQDSFKQPQHF

clone_size: few
v_call: TRBV9
cdr3_aa: CASSVRQVLNTDTQYF

clone_size: .
v_call: TRBV29-1
cdr3_aa: CSVDPKLRSTDTQYF

clone_size: many
v_call: TRBV7-2
cdr3_aa: CASSPGGANYGYTF

clone_size: .
v_call: TRBV9
cdr3_aa: CASSDGQTYGYTF

clone_size: few
v_call: TRBV7-2
cdr3_aa: CASSSAGTSTDTQYF

clone_size: few
v_call: TRBV28
cdr3_aa: CASSLAGGLVEQYF

clone_size: .
v_call: TRBV20-1
cdr3_aa: CSARGDRFNSPLHF

clone_size: .
v_call: TRBV7-2
cdr3_aa: CASSLVWGGATDTQYF

clone_size: .
v_call: TRBV6-2/TRBV6-3
cdr3_aa: CASRPYRQASCNEQFF

clone_size: few
v_call: TRBV5-1
cdr3_aa: CASSRRADTPDTEAFF

clone_size: .
v_call: TRBV7-8
cdr3_aa: CASSFSPGGQNVYEQYF